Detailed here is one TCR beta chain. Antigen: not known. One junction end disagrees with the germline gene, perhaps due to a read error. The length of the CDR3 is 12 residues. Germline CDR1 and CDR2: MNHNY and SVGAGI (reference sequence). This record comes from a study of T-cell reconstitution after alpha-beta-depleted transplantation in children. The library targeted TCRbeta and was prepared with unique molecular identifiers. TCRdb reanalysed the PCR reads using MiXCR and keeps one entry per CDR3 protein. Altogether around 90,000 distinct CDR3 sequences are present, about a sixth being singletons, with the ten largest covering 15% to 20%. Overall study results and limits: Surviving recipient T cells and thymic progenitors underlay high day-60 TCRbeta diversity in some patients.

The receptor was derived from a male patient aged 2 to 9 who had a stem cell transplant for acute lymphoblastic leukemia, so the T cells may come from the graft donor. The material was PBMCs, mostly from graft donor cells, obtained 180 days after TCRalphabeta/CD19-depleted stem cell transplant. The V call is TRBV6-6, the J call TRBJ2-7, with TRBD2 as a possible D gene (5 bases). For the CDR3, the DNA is TGTGCCAGCCTCGGGGAAACCTACAAGCAGTACTTC. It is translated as CASLGETYKQYF.